This T cell receptor beta chain came from a study of T cells in Graves' hyperthyroidism and ophthalmopathy. The CDR3 runs 15 residues. Trimming stripped 5 bases from V and 5 bases from J, with 16 bases between. Germline values: CDR1 SGHTA, CDR2 FQGNSA. This clonotype was counted ten times or more. The CDR3 regions of TCR beta were amplified from RNA transcripts. The HTBI set primed first-round TCR CDR3 RT-PCR. In TCRdb, the multiplex PCR reads were re-called with MiXCR into one record per CDR3 protein. The sample records around 490,000 distinct CDR3 sequences, 15% to 20% being singletons. This clonotype was sampled from a man aged 40-49 years with Graves' ophthalmopathy. This chain links TRBV7-2 with TRBJ1-5, with D possibly being TRBD1 (6 bases). Sequencing was done on a sample of blood. As DNA, the CDR3 is TGTGCCAGCAGCCCTACCGGGACACATCATCAGCCCCAGCATTTT. This codes for CASSPTGTHHQPQHF.